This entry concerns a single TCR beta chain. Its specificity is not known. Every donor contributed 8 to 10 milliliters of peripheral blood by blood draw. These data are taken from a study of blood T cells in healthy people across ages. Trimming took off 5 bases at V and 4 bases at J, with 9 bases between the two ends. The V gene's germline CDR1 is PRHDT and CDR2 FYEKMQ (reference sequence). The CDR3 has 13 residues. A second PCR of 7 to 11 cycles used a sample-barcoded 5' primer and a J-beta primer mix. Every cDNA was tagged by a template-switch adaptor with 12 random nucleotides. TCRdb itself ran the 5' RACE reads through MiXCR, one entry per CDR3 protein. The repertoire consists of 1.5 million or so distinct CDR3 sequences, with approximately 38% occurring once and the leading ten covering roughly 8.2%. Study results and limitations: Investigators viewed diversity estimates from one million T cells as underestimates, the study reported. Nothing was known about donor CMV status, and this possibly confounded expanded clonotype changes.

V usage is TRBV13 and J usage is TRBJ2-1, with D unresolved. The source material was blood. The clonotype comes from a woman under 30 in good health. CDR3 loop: CASSLRSYNEQFF. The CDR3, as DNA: TGTGCCAGCAGCCTGCGGAGTTACAATGAGCAGTTCTTC. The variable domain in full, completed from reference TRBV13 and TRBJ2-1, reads AAGVIQSPRHLIKEKRETATLKCYPIPRHDTVYWYQQGPGQDPQFLISFYEKMQSDKGSIPDRFSAQQFSDYHSELNMSSLELGDSALYFCASSLRSYNEQFFGPGTRLTVL.